This TCR beta chain is from a study of blood T cell repertoires in COVID-19. Overall study context: Samples of COVID-19 (acute and convalescent) were obtained from the United States, Italy and Spain. PBMCs, B-cell-depleted T cells, or T cells provided the cDNA or gDNA that made up the material.

Trimming removed 0 bases at V and 5 bases at J, with 16 bases between. The V gene's germline CDR1 is LGHNA and CDR2 YNFKEQ. CDR3 length equals 16 residues. How the authors handled the data: Cell counts per sample came from amplifying reference gene primers. Measured with immunoSEQ multiplex PCR; TCRdb has only the in-frame clones, and not every one. That table gives V, J and clone size, and the DNA gave D and trimming. Found here are around 100,000 clones, 70% to 90% of them singletons; the top ten hold around 3.1%. Sequencing was done on a sample of peripheral blood. The gene calls are TRBV4-2 and TRBJ1-2; tentatively, D is TRBD1 (6 bases). The clonotype originates from a man in his fifties or sixties in a cohort sampled during active COVID-19. The CDR3 region is CASSQDSARGIYGYTF. The CDR3 DNA is TGTGCCAGCAGCCAAGATTCGGCCAGGGGCATTTATGGCTACACCTTC.